The 29 T cell receptor beta chains reported below all come from one sample, sequenced in a study of blood T cell repertoires in COVID-19. This table comes from immunoSEQ multiplex PCR, and its TCRdb copy is limited to in-frame clones, with some not included. Of about 180,000 clones in the sample, nearly 90% were seen once. Sequenced material: peripheral blood. Receptors originate from a man between 18 and 35 years old who had recovered from COVID-19.

CDR3 protein: CASSTRQGQGYF. In nucleotides, the CDR3 is TGTGCCAGCAGTACACGACAGGGTCAGGGGTACTTC. The rearrangement joins TRBV6-5 to TRBJ2-5; 7 bases line up with TRBD1. This CDR3 is built from 12 residues. CDR1 is MNHEY, CDR2 SVGAGI, per germline. Losses at the gene ends were 5 bases for V and 13 bases for J; bases not matched to a gene: 10.

V gene TRBV5-1 combines with J gene TRBJ1-3; D not resolved. V was trimmed by 4 bases and J by 0 bases, leaving 11 bases between them. CDR3 size: 15 residues. Germline CDR1 SGHRS, CDR2 YFSETQ. CDR3 DNA sequence: TGCGCCAGCAGCGCAACTCCTTTCTCTGGAAACACCATATATTTT. Amino acid sequence: CASSATPFSGNTIYF.

CDR3 nucleotide sequence: TGCAGTGCTAGTCAGATCAGGGGGAACACCGGGGAGCTGTTTTTT. Protein product: CSASQIRGNTGELFF. The chain uses TRBV20-1 and TRBJ2-2, with D perhaps matching TRBD1 (6 bases). This CDR3 has 15 residues. Germline lookup yields CDR1 DFQATT and CDR2 SNEGSKA (reference sequence). Trimming removed 3 bases from V and 1 base from J, with 12 bases in between.

Remarks on this clone: One junction end disagrees with the germline gene, perhaps due to a read error. The chain combines TRBV6-5 with TRBJ1-5, with D unresolved. The germline CDR1 and CDR2 sequences are MNHEY and SVGAGI. This CDR3 is 13 amino acids long. DNA for the CDR3: TGTGCCAGCACGGGATTTAGCGATCAGCCCCAGCATTTT. The encoded protein is CASTGFSDQPQHF.

V usage is TRBV9 and J usage is TRBJ1-1, with 7 positions matching TRBD1. With 4 bases clipped from V and 6 bases from J, the junction kept 9 bases outside the gene matches. This CDR3 spans 14 amino acids. Germline V gene data show CDR1 as SGDLS and CDR2 as YYNGEE. The DNA for the CDR3 is TGTGCCAGCAGCACATCGACAGGGAGCCCTGAAGCTTTCTTT. Translated: CASSTSTGSPEAFF.

The V and J genes are TRBV7-2 and TRBJ1-1; D perhaps matches TRBD1 (6 bases). The CDR3 is made up of 15 amino acids. CDR1 and CDR2 (germline): SGHTA, FQGNSA. V lost 4 bases to trimming and J lost 0 bases, with 12 bases between them. The chain's CDR3 is CASSSRQVLNTEAFF. CDR3 DNA sequence: TGTGCCAGCAGCTCAAGACAGGTACTGAACACTGAAGCTTTCTTT.

The rearrangement joins TRBV2 to TRBJ2-3, with TRBD2 as a possible D gene (5 bases). V was cut by 7 bases and J by 2 bases, with 19 bases left in between. This CDR3 has 16 amino acids. CDR1 and CDR2 from the germline V gene are SNHLY and FYNNEI. The CDR3 DNA follows: TGTGCCAGCAAGGGCCGGGCGGAGGAACTCACAGATACGCAGTATTTT. Translated, it gives CASKGRAEELTDTQYF.

This chain connects TRBV5-5 to TRBJ1-1, with D hard to call. Germline CDR1 SGHKS, CDR2 YYEKEE (reference sequence). The V end lost 1 base, the J end lost 0 bases, and 7 bases lay between the germline ends. The CDR3 has 14 residues. CDR3 nucleotides: TGTGCCAGCAGCTTGATCACGGTGAACACTGAAGCTTTCTTT. The encoded protein is CASSLITVNTEAFF.

V usage is TRBV5-5 and J usage is TRBJ1-2; a possible D gene is TRBD1 (6 bases). Germline CDR1 SGHKS, CDR2 YYEKEE (reference sequence). With 0 bases removed from V and 2 bases from J, the gap between germline ends came to 11 bases. This CDR3 contains 15 residues. CDR3 protein: CASSLVQTGNYGYTF. CDR3 coding DNA: TGTGCCAGCAGCTTGGTACAAACAGGGAACTATGGCTACACCTTC.

This chain joins TRBV19 and TRBJ2-1; 10 positions agree with TRBD1. Losses at the gene ends were 5 bases for V and 7 bases for J; bases not matched to a gene: 8. The CDR3 runs 15 residues. Looked up from germline, CDR1 is LNHDA and CDR2 is SQIVND (reference sequence). The CDR3 DNA reads as TGTGCCAGTAGTTCTAGAGGACAGGGGGTAAATGAGCAGTTCTTC. Translating gives CASSSRGQGVNEQFF.

The chain joins TRBV10-1 to TRBJ2-7; 8 positions match TRBD2. Germline V gives CDR1 WNHNN, CDR2 SYGVQD (reference sequence). Trimming cost V 10 bases and J 3 bases; bases outside gene matches: 8. The CDR3 has 13 residues. The CDR3 DNA sequence: TGCGCCATCCTCTCGGGGGGGTTCTACGAGCAGTACTTC. Its translation: CAILSGGFYEQYF.

The V call is TRBV6-2 or TRBV6-3, the J call TRBJ1-2, with TRBD1 matching over 7 bases. The CDR3 is made up of 15 amino acids. Germline V lookup: CDR1 MNHEY, CDR2 SVGEGT. V dropped 5 bases and J dropped 2; count of bases not matched to a gene: 8. The CDR3 is CASSSPTGTNYGYTF. As DNA, the CDR3 is TGTGCCAGCAGTAGCCCGACAGGGACAAACTATGGCTACACCTTC.

The chain couples TRBV6-5 to TRBJ2-7; TRBD2 might be the D (5 bases). V was pared by 6 bases and J by 3 bases, with 12 bases between. Per the germline V gene, CDR1 is MNHEY and CDR2 is SVGAGI. The CDR3 runs 13 residues. CDR3: CASRGSPSYEQYF. CDR3 bases: TGTGCCAGCAGAGGGAGCCCGAGCTACGAGCAGTACTTC.

The V gene is TRBV6-2 or TRBV6-3, the J gene TRBJ2-2; 7 nucleotides match TRBD1. Germline trimming cut 5 bases from V and 5 bases from J; bases unmatched to any gene: 11. The germline V gene has CDR1 MNHEY and CDR2 SVGEGT. The CDR3 has 16 residues. The CDR3: CASSTRQGIGTGELFF. The DNA of the CDR3 is TGTGCCAGCAGTACTCGACAGGGCATAGGGACCGGGGAGCTGTTTTTT.

This clone has just one count. This chain joins TRBV12-3 or TRBV12-4 and TRBJ1-1; D is ambiguous. This CDR3 is built from 11 residues. V lost 5 bases to trimming and J lost 7 bases, with 8 bases between them. The CDR3 nucleotides are TGTGCCAGCAGTAACCAGTATGAAGCTTTCTTT. Protein: CASSNQYEAFF.

As DNA, the CDR3 is TGTGCCAGCAAAACACAGAGACTGAACACTGAAGCTTTCTTT. Amino acids: CASKTQRLNTEAFF. This chain connects TRBV28 to TRBJ1-1, with D hard to call. The CDR3 is made up of 14 amino acids. Trimming removed 7 bases from V and 0 bases from J, with 12 bases in between. Germline CDR1 and CDR2: MDHEN and SYDVKM.

The rearrangement joins TRBV19 to TRBJ1-1, with D unresolved. Germline CDR1 is LNHDA and CDR2 is SQIVND (reference sequence). This CDR3 comprises 14 residues. V was clipped by 7 bases and J by 5 bases, with 17 bases between them. CDR3 in DNA: TGTGCCAGTACCCTTGTCGGGCAGCGGACTGAAGCTTTCTTT. It codes for CASTLVGQRTEAFF.

This clone was detected only a few times. The rearrangement joins TRBV28 to TRBJ2-7; 7 nucleotides line up with TRBD2. CDR1 is MDHEN and CDR2 is SYDVKM in the germline V gene. CDR3 length: 14 residues. The junction had 4 bases not matched to a gene; V was cut back by 1 base and J by 4 bases. CDR3 in amino acids: CASSLSSGGYEQYF. Written as DNA, the CDR3 is TGTGCCAGCAGTTTATCTTCCGGGGGGTACGAGCAGTACTTC.

This chain uses TRBV7-9 with TRBJ1-6; maybe TRBD1 (5 bases). From germline, CDR1 is SEHNR and CDR2 FQNEAQ (reference sequence). The V end lost 5 bases, the J end lost 3 bases, and 20 bases lay between the germline ends. CDR3 length: 18 amino acids. The CDR3 reads CASSPRGNMGLYNSPLHF. The CDR3 DNA reads TGTGCCAGCAGCCCCCGGGGGAACATGGGTCTCTATAATTCACCCCTCCACTTT.

A single count supports this clone. The J gene is TRBJ1-4, the V gene TRBV25-1; 7 bases fit TRBD1. Germline loops: CDR1 MGHDK, CDR2 SYGVNS. After removal of 3 bases from V and 0 bases from J, the junction contained 1 base not matched to a gene. This CDR3 contains 15 residues. The CDR3 nucleotides are TGTGCCAGCAGTGACGACAGGGCAACTAATGAAAAACTGTTTTTT. This encodes CASSDDRATNEKLFF.

V and J are TRBV18 and TRBJ1-5; TRBD1 aligns across 11 bases. The germline CDR1 and CDR2 sequences are KGHSH and LQKENI. The CDR3 is 14 residues long. Trimming removed 6 bases from V and 4 bases from J; junction bases left unmatched: 2. The CDR3 region is CASSDRGRNQPQHF. The CDR3, as DNA: TGTGCCAGCTCGGACAGGGGGCGGAATCAGCCCCAGCATTTT.

This clone was recorded once. The chain is built from TRBV5-1 and TRBJ1-5; 8 bases match TRBD1. With V trimmed by 2 bases and J by 5 bases, 9 bases remained unmatched. Per germline, CDR1 SGHRS and CDR2 YFSETQ. The CDR3 extends over 16 amino acids. Written as DNA, the CDR3 is TGCGCCAGCAGCTTTGGGACAGGAGGCACGGATCAGCCCCAGCATTTT. Translating it yields CASSFGTGGTDQPQHF. Full variable domain (missing parts from reference TRBV5-1 and TRBJ1-5): KAGVTQTPRYLIKTRGQQVTLSCSPISGHRSVSWYQQTPGQGLQFLFEYFSETQRNKGNFPGRFSGRQFSNSRSEMNVSTLELGDSALYLCASSFGTGGTDQPQHFGDGTRLSIL.

This clone showed up just a few times. The chain joins TRBV15 to TRBJ2-1; the D is unclear. The V end lost 0 bases, the J end lost 7 bases, and 13 bases lay between the germline ends. The length of the CDR3 is 15 residues. Germline V gives CDR1 LNHNV, CDR2 YYDKDF (reference sequence). CDR3 sequence (DNA): TGTGCCACCAGCAGAGATTTGGGCTCTTTAAATGAGCAGTTCTTC. The encoded protein is CATSRDLGSLNEQFF.

This chain joins TRBV6-5 and TRBJ2-1; maybe TRBD2 (6 bases). Germline V gives CDR1 MNHEY, CDR2 SVGAGI. The CDR3 extends over 15 amino acids. The ends were cut back, 5 bases at V and 1 base at J, with 12 bases in the middle. CDR3 loop: CASSTWRDSYNEQFF. The DNA for the CDR3 is TGTGCCAGCAGTACTTGGCGGGATTCCTACAATGAGCAGTTCTTC.

This chain joins TRBV2 and TRBJ1-2; TRBD1 aligns across 10 bases. The germline V gene encodes CDR1 SNHLY and CDR2 FYNNEI. The CDR3 is 14 amino acids. V lost 1 base and J lost 4; bases outside the gene matches: 0. This CDR3 reads CASSEGQGAYGYTF. In DNA, the CDR3 is TGTGCCAGCAGTGAAGGACAGGGGGCCTATGGCTACACCTTC. The variable domain in full, completed from reference TRBV2 and TRBJ1-2, reads EPEVTQTPSHQVTQMGQEVILRCVPISNHLYFYWYRQILGQKVEFLVSFYNNEISEKSEIFDDQFSVERPDGSNFTLKIRSTKLEDSAMYFCASSEGQGAYGYTFGSGTRLTVV.

The chain links TRBV7-2 to TRBJ2-3; TRBD1 aligns across 8 bases. CDR3 length: 15 residues. The germline gives CDR1 SGHTA, CDR2 FQGNSA. V was pared by 5 bases and J by 2 bases, with 6 bases of the junction left unmatched. The CDR3 spells CASSKTGDITDTQYF. CDR3 sequence (DNA): TGTGCCAGCAGCAAGACAGGGGATATCACAGATACGCAGTATTTT.

This clone showed up just once. The chain employs TRBV29-1 and TRBJ2-3; 9 positions agree with TRBD2. The germline V gene has CDR1 SQVTM and CDR2 ANQGSEA. The CDR3 is 15 residues long. The V and J ends lost 7 bases and 5 bases, in that order; junction bases with no gene match: 13. In DNA, the CDR3 is TGCAGCGCCAAAAGGGGGCGGGAGGGCCAAGATACGCAGTATTTT. Residues: CSAKRGREGQDTQYF.

This chain uses TRBV7-9 with TRBJ1-1, with D perhaps TRBD1 (6 bases). Trimming stripped 6 bases from V and 0 bases from J, with 17 bases between. This CDR3 spans 16 amino acids. Germline CDR1 is SEHNR and CDR2 is FQNEAQ (reference sequence). The CDR3 sequence is CASRDNRVRMNTEAFF. The CDR3 DNA reads TGTGCCAGCAGGGATAACAGGGTCCGAATGAACACTGAAGCTTTCTTT.

This chain connects TRBV5-6 to TRBJ2-7; D perhaps matches TRBD2 (5 bases). CDR1 SGHDT and CDR2 YYEEEE come from the germline V gene. The CDR3 runs 12 residues. The germline V and J ends were trimmed by 3 bases and 7 bases, with 11 bases remaining between them. This CDR3 is CASSSPTGEQYF. CDR3 coding DNA: TGTGCCAGCAGCTCTCCGACGGGGGAGCAGTACTTC.